This note documents a single T cell receptor (beta chain) sequence. The sample originates from a study of shared clonotypes between healthy human individuals. Terminally differentiated effector memory CD45RA+ cells were excluded from the naive CD8 cells, which were CD45RO-negative and positively selected for CCR7. The CDR3 length is 15 residues. Trimming cost V 4 bases and J 6 bases, with 16 bases left between them. CDR1 is SEHNR and CDR2 is FQNEAQ in the germline V gene (reference sequence). TCRdb's copy holds only in-frame clones and misses some; the assay was immunoSEQ multiplex PCR. The sample lists about 700,000 clones; about 91% were seen once.

The chain recombines TRBV7-9 with TRBJ1-5, with D uncertain. The sequence derives from a man in his thirties or forties in good health. What was sequenced was naive CD8+ T cells sorted from blood. CDR3: CASSSSSRGGQPQHF. For the CDR3, the DNA is TGTGCCAGCAGCTCATCGTCAAGAGGAGGTCAGCCCCAGCATTTT.